Listed below are T cell receptor beta chains from one sample, sequenced in a study of blood T cell repertoires in COVID-19. Measured with immunoSEQ multiplex PCR; TCRdb has only the in-frame clones, and not every one. The repertoire has hundreds of thousands of clones, more than 75% of them found once; the top ten carry 0.95% to 1%. Input material: peripheral blood. These receptor sequences come from a woman between 40 and 55 years old who had recovered from COVID-19. Both conserved end residues are part of each CDR3. The order of the fields is CDR3 protein, CDR3 DNA, V gene, D gene, clone size, J gene. D genes are given only for firm matches. Some rows mark clone size as missing; the rest say once, few, many or name a class of expanded clone.

CASSIVGGIHRQPQHF	TGTGCCAGTAGTATAGTTGGGGGGATCCATCGACAGCCCCAGCATTTT	TRBV19	.	.	TRBJ1-5
CASSPVGGANTEAFF	TGTGCCAGCAGCCCAGTGGGTGGGGCGAACACTGAAGCTTTCTTT	TRBV11-2	.	.	TRBJ1-1
CASSYLAGGPYNEQFF	TGTGCCAGCAGTTACCTAGCGGGAGGTCCCTACAATGAGCAGTTCTTC	TRBV6-2/TRBV6-3	TRBD2	.	TRBJ2-1
CASSFAGVGSPLHF	TGTGCCAGCAGCTTCGCGGGTGTGGGCTCACCCCTCCACTTT	TRBV7-9	.	few	TRBJ1-6
CATRRVLYGYTF	TGTGCCACCCGACGGGTCCTCTATGGCTACACCTTC	TRBV12-3/TRBV12-4	.	.	TRBJ1-2
CASSFLAPNTGELFF	TGTGCCAGCAGTTTTTTAGCGCCAAACACCGGGGAGCTGTTTTTT	TRBV28	.	.	TRBJ2-2
CSARGGYEQFF	TGCAGTGCTAGAGGCGGGTATGAGCAGTTCTTC	TRBV20-1	.	.	TRBJ2-1
CASREREGGNEQFF	TGTGCCAGCAGGGAGCGGGAGGGAGGTAATGAGCAGTTCTTC	TRBV6-6	TRBD2	.	TRBJ2-1
CASSPTRQDNYGYTF	TGTGCCAGCAGCCCGACCCGACAGGATAACTATGGCTACACCTTC	TRBV7-3	.	.	TRBJ1-2
CATSRRVGVTDTQYF	TGTGCCACCTCCCGACGGGTGGGAGTAACAGATACGCAGTATTTT	TRBV6-4	.	.	TRBJ2-3